The rows below give T cell receptor beta chains drawn from one sample of a study of cytomegalovirus exposure and HLA in healthy donors. Measured with immunoSEQ multiplex PCR; TCRdb has only the in-frame clones, and not every one. The sample has 99,000 or so clones, roughly 70% seen once. Sequencing input: PBMCs. The receptor source for this set is a man aged 40-49 years in good health and CMV-seronegative. Each CDR3 is given with its conserved first and last residue. Each record gives: D gene, V gene, J gene, clone size, CDR3 protein, CDR3 DNA. D genes are given only for firm matches. Part of the rows lack a size; the others show once, few, many or a class for expanded clones.

d_call: TRBD1; v_call: TRBV14; j_call: TRBJ2-7; clone_size: .; cdr3_aa: CASSPDRLGEQYF; cdr3_nt: TGTGCCAGCAGCCCGGACAGGCTGGGTGAGCAGTACTTC
d_call: .; v_call: TRBV19; j_call: TRBJ2-5; clone_size: .; cdr3_aa: CASSTRGETQYF; cdr3_nt: TGTGCCAGTAGTACCAGAGGAGAGACCCAGTACTTC
d_call: TRBD2; v_call: TRBV5-1; j_call: TRBJ2-1; clone_size: .; cdr3_aa: CASSSGGGGLAGVELYNEQFF; cdr3_nt: TGCGCCAGCAGCTCAGGGGGCGGGGGACTAGCGGGAGTAGAGCTGTACAATGAGCAGTTCTTC
d_call: .; v_call: TRBV9; j_call: TRBJ1-3; clone_size: .; cdr3_aa: CASSVSGASGNTIYF; cdr3_nt: TGTGCCAGCAGCGTTTCGGGAGCCTCTGGAAACACCATATATTTT
d_call: TRBD2; v_call: TRBV29-1; j_call: TRBJ2-5; clone_size: .; cdr3_aa: CSVAGTSGGAPGQETQYF; cdr3_nt: TGCAGCGTGGCCGGGACTAGCGGGGGGGCCCCGGGGCAAGAGACCCAGTACTTC
d_call: .; v_call: TRBV19; j_call: TRBJ1-5; clone_size: .; cdr3_aa: CASSLRQDQPQHF; cdr3_nt: TGTGCCAGTAGTCTTCGACAGGATCAGCCCCAGCATTTT
d_call: TRBD2; v_call: TRBV9; j_call: TRBJ2-3; clone_size: .; cdr3_aa: CASSPPTSGVSDTQYF; cdr3_nt: TGTGCCAGCAGCCCCCCGACTAGCGGGGTCTCAGATACGCAGTATTTT
d_call: .; v_call: TRBV30; j_call: TRBJ2-5; clone_size: .; cdr3_aa: CAWSVPGDETQYF; cdr3_nt: TGTGCCTGGAGTGTCCCAGGGGACGAGACCCAGTACTTC
d_call: .; v_call: TRBV7-9; j_call: TRBJ1-1; clone_size: .; cdr3_aa: CASRKGVNTEAFF; cdr3_nt: TGTGCCAGCAGAAAGGGGGTCAACACTGAAGCTTTCTTT
d_call: .; v_call: TRBV7-9; j_call: TRBJ1-4; clone_size: .; cdr3_aa: CASSPAGEKLFF; cdr3_nt: TGTGCCAGCAGCCCGGCGGGTGAAAAACTGTTTTTT
d_call: .; v_call: TRBV9; j_call: TRBJ2-4; clone_size: .; cdr3_aa: CASSGPPRENIQYF; cdr3_nt: TGTGCCAGCAGTGGCCCCCCCCGGGAAAACATTCAGTACTTC
d_call: TRBD1; v_call: TRBV2; j_call: TRBJ1-5; clone_size: .; cdr3_aa: CASSVRGQTNQPQHF; cdr3_nt: TGTGCCAGCAGTGTTCGGGGACAGACAAATCAGCCCCAGCATTTT
d_call: TRBD2; v_call: TRBV5-1; j_call: TRBJ2-7; clone_size: .; cdr3_aa: CASSISSGRTLEQYF; cdr3_nt: TGCGCCAGCAGCATTTCTAGCGGGAGGACCCTCGAGCAGTACTTC
d_call: TRBD1; v_call: TRBV6-1; j_call: TRBJ2-7; clone_size: once; cdr3_aa: CASSDQDRPSDEQYF; cdr3_nt: TGTGCCAGCAGTGACCAGGACAGGCCGAGCGACGAGCAGTACTTC
d_call: .; v_call: TRBV4-1; j_call: TRBJ2-1; clone_size: few; cdr3_aa: CASSHLGRTGEQFF; cdr3_nt: TGCGCCAGCAGCCATTTGGGGAGAACCGGTGAGCAGTTCTTC
d_call: TRBD1; v_call: TRBV19; j_call: TRBJ2-3; clone_size: .; cdr3_aa: CASSSGTGAGTDTQYF; cdr3_nt: TGTGCCAGTAGTAGCGGGACAGGGGCCGGAACAGATACGCAGTATTTT
d_call: TRBD1; v_call: TRBV7-2; j_call: TRBJ2-6; clone_size: .; cdr3_aa: CASSLLTGAFGANVLTF; cdr3_nt: TGTGCCAGCAGCTTATTAACAGGGGCTTTTGGGGCCAACGTCCTGACTTTC
d_call: .; v_call: TRBV30; j_call: TRBJ2-4; clone_size: .; cdr3_aa: CAWSVRQIVAKNIQYF; cdr3_nt: TGTGCCTGGAGTGTACGTCAGATCGTAGCCAAAAACATTCAGTACTTC
d_call: .; v_call: TRBV29-1; j_call: TRBJ2-3; clone_size: .; cdr3_aa: CSVRKDTASTDTQYF; cdr3_nt: TGCAGCGTTAGAAAGGACACAGCTAGCACAGATACGCAGTATTTT
d_call: .; v_call: TRBV15; j_call: TRBJ2-2; clone_size: .; cdr3_aa: CATSGTGHRITGELFF; cdr3_nt: TGTGCCACCAGCGGAACGGGACACAGAATAACCGGGGAGCTGTTTTTT
d_call: .; v_call: TRBV14; j_call: TRBJ2-4; clone_size: few; cdr3_aa: CASSHREFKNIQYF; cdr3_nt: TGTGCCAGCAGCCATCGGGAGTTCAAAAACATTCAGTACTTC
d_call: .; v_call: TRBV4-1; j_call: TRBJ1-6; clone_size: .; cdr3_aa: CASSHASGGALNSPLHF; cdr3_nt: TGCGCCAGCAGCCATGCCAGCGGGGGCGCCTTAAATTCACCCCTCCACTTT
d_call: TRBD2; v_call: TRBV5-4; j_call: TRBJ2-7; clone_size: .; cdr3_aa: CASSSGGQGIYEQYF; cdr3_nt: TGTGCCAGCAGCTCGGGGGGGCAGGGCATCTACGAGCAGTACTTC
d_call: .; v_call: TRBV7-9; j_call: TRBJ1-2; clone_size: .; cdr3_aa: CASSLAVQGGGYTF; cdr3_nt: TGTGCCAGCAGCTTAGCGGTCCAGGGAGGGGGCTACACCTTC
d_call: TRBD1; v_call: TRBV18; j_call: TRBJ1-6; clone_size: .; cdr3_aa: CASSPRTGDNSPLHF; cdr3_nt: TGTGCCAGCTCACCAAGGACAGGGGATAATTCACCCCTCCACTTT
d_call: .; v_call: TRBV28; j_call: TRBJ2-7; clone_size: .; cdr3_aa: CASSSQGNEQYF; cdr3_nt: TGTGCCAGCAGCTCACAGGGTAACGAGCAGTACTTC
d_call: TRBD1; v_call: TRBV18; j_call: TRBJ1-4; clone_size: few; cdr3_aa: CASSPRLTGMNEKLFF; cdr3_nt: TGTGCCAGCTCACCACGGTTGACAGGGATGAATGAAAAACTGTTTTTT
d_call: TRBD1; v_call: TRBV5-1; j_call: TRBJ2-7; clone_size: .; cdr3_aa: CASSLARTGTYEQYF; cdr3_nt: TGCGCCAGCAGCTTGGCCCGGACAGGAACCTACGAGCAGTACTTC
d_call: .; v_call: TRBV6-5; j_call: TRBJ1-5; clone_size: .; cdr3_aa: CASSPTRDQPQHF; cdr3_nt: TGTGCCAGCAGCCCCACTCGGGATCAGCCCCAGCATTTT
d_call: TRBD1; v_call: TRBV7-9; j_call: TRBJ2-5; clone_size: .; cdr3_aa: CASSLGTGGWKTQYF; cdr3_nt: TGTGCCAGCAGCCTCGGTACAGGGGGCTGGAAGACCCAGTACTTC
d_call: TRBD1; v_call: TRBV7-2; j_call: TRBJ1-2; clone_size: .; cdr3_aa: CASSPILTGLGYTF; cdr3_nt: TGTGCCAGCAGCCCTATTCTGACAGGGCTTGGCTACACCTTC
d_call: .; v_call: TRBV27; j_call: TRBJ1-1; clone_size: .; cdr3_aa: CASSLLSGGSTEAFF; cdr3_nt: TGTGCCAGCAGTTTATTATCCGGGGGGAGCACTGAAGCTTTCTTT
d_call: .; v_call: TRBV6-5; j_call: TRBJ2-7; clone_size: .; cdr3_aa: CASTGTESSYEQYF; cdr3_nt: TGTGCCAGCACCGGAACAGAGAGCTCCTACGAGCAGTACTTC
d_call: .; v_call: TRBV5-6; j_call: TRBJ1-5; clone_size: .; cdr3_aa: CASTRGGRSNQPQHF; cdr3_nt: TGTGCCAGCACCCGCGGGGGGAGAAGCAATCAGCCCCAGCATTTT
d_call: TRBD2; v_call: TRBV5-1; j_call: TRBJ2-1; clone_size: .; cdr3_aa: CASSLVPGLAGEGQFF; cdr3_nt: TGCGCCAGCAGCTTGGTACCGGGACTAGCGGGAGAGGGGCAGTTCTTC
d_call: .; v_call: TRBV5-1; j_call: TRBJ2-3; clone_size: .; cdr3_aa: CASSLGRGSTDTQYF; cdr3_nt: TGCGCCAGCAGCTTGGGCCGGGGGAGCACAGATACGCAGTATTTT
d_call: .; v_call: TRBV7-2; j_call: TRBJ1-2; clone_size: .; cdr3_aa: CASSHPGGTNYGYTF; cdr3_nt: TGTGCCAGCAGCCATCCGGGGGGCACTAACTATGGCTACACCTTC
d_call: .; v_call: TRBV19; j_call: TRBJ2-1; clone_size: .; cdr3_aa: CASSTTGYNEQFF; cdr3_nt: TGTGCCAGTAGTACCACAGGGTACAATGAGCAGTTCTTC
d_call: .; v_call: TRBV28; j_call: TRBJ1-2; clone_size: .; cdr3_aa: CASSLSVNGYTF; cdr3_nt: TGTGCCAGCAGTTTGTCGGTGAATGGCTACACCTTC
d_call: TRBD1; v_call: TRBV10-2; j_call: TRBJ2-7; clone_size: .; cdr3_aa: CASWPGDRGPSWEQYF; cdr3_nt: TGCGCCAGCTGGCCGGGGGACAGGGGCCCCTCCTGGGAGCAGTACTTC
d_call: TRBD1; v_call: TRBV6-4; j_call: TRBJ1-1; clone_size: few; cdr3_aa: CASSADRATNTEAFF; cdr3_nt: TGTGCCAGCAGTGCCGACAGGGCTACGAACACTGAAGCTTTCTTT
d_call: .; v_call: TRBV10-1; j_call: TRBJ1-5; clone_size: .; cdr3_aa: CASSESGRPQHF; cdr3_nt: TGCGCCAGCAGTGAGTCGGGCCGGCCCCAGCATTTT
d_call: .; v_call: TRBV6-4; j_call: TRBJ2-1; clone_size: .; cdr3_aa: CASSAGWGTLYNEQFF; cdr3_nt: TGTGCCAGCAGTGCGGGGTGGGGTACACTCTACAATGAGCAGTTCTTC
d_call: .; v_call: TRBV28; j_call: TRBJ1-1; clone_size: .; cdr3_aa: CASSLGGRERTEAFF; cdr3_nt: TGTGCCAGCAGTCTAGGGGGACGTGAGCGCACTGAAGCTTTCTTT
d_call: .; v_call: TRBV6-6; j_call: TRBJ1-6; clone_size: .; cdr3_aa: CASSYGGSYNSPLHF; cdr3_nt: TGTGCCAGCAGTTACGGCGGCTCCTATAATTCACCCCTCCACTTT
d_call: .; v_call: TRBV5-4; j_call: TRBJ2-7; clone_size: .; cdr3_aa: CASSLDGSRYYEQYF; cdr3_nt: TGTGCCAGCAGCTTGGACGGGAGCAGGTACTACGAGCAGTACTTC
d_call: TRBD1; v_call: TRBV7-2; j_call: TRBJ1-2; clone_size: .; cdr3_aa: CASSPPDRGYGGYTF; cdr3_nt: TGTGCCAGCAGCCCCCCGGACAGGGGCTACGGAGGCTACACCTTC
d_call: .; v_call: TRBV30; j_call: TRBJ1-5; clone_size: few; cdr3_aa: CACHRDLNQPQHF; cdr3_nt: TGTGCCTGCCACAGGGATCTCAATCAGCCCCAGCATTTT
d_call: TRBD2; v_call: TRBV2; j_call: TRBJ2-3; clone_size: .; cdr3_aa: CASRGSGGHTDTQYF; cdr3_nt: TGTGCCAGCAGAGGTAGCGGGGGACACACAGATACGCAGTATTTT
d_call: .; v_call: TRBV5-1; j_call: TRBJ2-7; clone_size: .; cdr3_aa: CASSYHGQRHSYEQYF; cdr3_nt: TGCGCCAGCAGCTACCATGGACAGCGCCACTCCTACGAGCAGTACTTC
d_call: TRBD2; v_call: TRBV30; j_call: TRBJ2-1; clone_size: .; cdr3_aa: CAWSQGGPTEQFF; cdr3_nt: TGTGCCTGGAGCCAGGGAGGGCCCACTGAGCAGTTCTTC
d_call: .; v_call: TRBV30; j_call: TRBJ1-2; clone_size: .; cdr3_aa: CAWSTSGYTNYGYTF; cdr3_nt: TGTGCCTGGAGCACCTCGGGGTATACTAACTATGGCTACACCTTC
d_call: TRBD1; v_call: TRBV29-1; j_call: TRBJ2-1; clone_size: .; cdr3_aa: CSVQDRGEQFF; cdr3_nt: TGCAGCGTTCAGGACAGGGGTGAGCAGTTCTTC
d_call: .; v_call: TRBV6-1; j_call: TRBJ2-7; clone_size: .; cdr3_aa: CASSEPPTGEEF; cdr3_nt: TGTGCCAGCAGTGAACCTCCGACAGGCGAAGAATTC